This T cell receptor beta chain derives from a study of CD8 T cells in Susac syndrome. Germline V lookup: CDR1 SGHRS, CDR2 YFSETQ. Losses at the gene ends were 4 bases for V and 0 bases for J; bases not matched to a gene: 4. The length of the CDR3 is 16 residues. On this clonotype itself: The antigen remains unidentified.

Matched for age and sex, the controls were healthy donors. General study points: That the number of individuals in its TCR sequencing and HLA analysis was relatively small was acknowledged by the study.

A quantity of about 0.5 to 1 ug RNA underwent reverse transcription using random hexamers. Amplification of TCR beta CDR3 across 54 Vbeta and 13 Jbeta was performed with immunoSEQ multiplex PCR. TCRdb itself ran the immunoSEQ multiplex PCR reads through MiXCR, one entry per CDR3 protein. The data show 100,000 to 150,000 distinct CDR3 sequences, roughly 95% seen once. The rearrangement uses TRBV5-1 and TRBJ2-1; 10 bases fit TRBD2. The sample was CD4+ T cells from PBMCs. The source is a human donor in good health. CDR3: CASSGSGRSSYNEQFF. The CDR3 DNA reads as TGCGCCAGCAGCGGTAGCGGGAGGAGCTCCTACAATGAGCAGTTCTTC.